This TCR beta chain emerged from a study of neoadjuvant nivolumab and ipilimumab in lung cancer. General study findings and limits: A small number of samples were TCR sequenced. Pathologic regression was not significantly tied to TCR clonality. Pretherapy blood TCR richness correlated positively with resected tumor richness.

A word on this clone: The antigen remains undetermined.

V shed 8 bases and J shed 0 bases, with 11 bases lying between them. Per the germline V gene, CDR1 is SGHAT and CDR2 is FQNNGV. The CDR3 spans 14 residues. Clones were sequenced by immunoSEQ multiplex PCR, and TCRdb holds only the in-frame ones, with some missing. The data contain under 50,000 clones, approximately 90% of them singletons. This clonotype originated in an adult with non-small cell lung cancer. Some clones in this sample may be carry-over from other donors' samples. V gene TRBV11-2 combines with J gene TRBJ2-4, with a tentative D call TRBD1 (5 bases). The source was blood, collected before neoadjuvant nivolumab, alone or with ipilimumab. CDR3 loop: CASSRALAKNIQYF. The CDR3 DNA follows: TGTGCCAGCTCCAGGGCACTAGCCAAAAACATTCAGTACTTC.